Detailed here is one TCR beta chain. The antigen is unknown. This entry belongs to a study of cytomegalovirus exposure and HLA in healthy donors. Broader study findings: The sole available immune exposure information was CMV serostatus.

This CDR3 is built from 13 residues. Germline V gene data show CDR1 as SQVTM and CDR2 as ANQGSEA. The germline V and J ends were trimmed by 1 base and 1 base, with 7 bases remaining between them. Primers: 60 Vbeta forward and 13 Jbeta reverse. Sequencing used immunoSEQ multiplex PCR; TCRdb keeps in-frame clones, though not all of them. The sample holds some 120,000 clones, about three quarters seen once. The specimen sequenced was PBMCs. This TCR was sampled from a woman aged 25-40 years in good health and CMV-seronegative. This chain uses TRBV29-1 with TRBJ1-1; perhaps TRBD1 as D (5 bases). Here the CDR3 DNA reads TGCAGCGTTGAAGCCAGGGAGAACACTGAAGCTTTCTTT. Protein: CSVEARENTEAFF.